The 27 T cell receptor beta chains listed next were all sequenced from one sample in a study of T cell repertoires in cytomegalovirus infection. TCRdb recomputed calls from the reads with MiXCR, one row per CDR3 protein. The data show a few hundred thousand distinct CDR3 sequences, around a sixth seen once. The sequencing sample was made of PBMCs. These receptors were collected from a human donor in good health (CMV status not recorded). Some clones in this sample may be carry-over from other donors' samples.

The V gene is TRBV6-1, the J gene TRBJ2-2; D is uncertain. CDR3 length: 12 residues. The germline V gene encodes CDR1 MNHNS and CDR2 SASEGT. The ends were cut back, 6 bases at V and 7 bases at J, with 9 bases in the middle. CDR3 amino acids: CASSPAYGELFF. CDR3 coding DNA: TGTGCCAGCAGCCCCGCTTACGGGGAGCTGTTTTTT.

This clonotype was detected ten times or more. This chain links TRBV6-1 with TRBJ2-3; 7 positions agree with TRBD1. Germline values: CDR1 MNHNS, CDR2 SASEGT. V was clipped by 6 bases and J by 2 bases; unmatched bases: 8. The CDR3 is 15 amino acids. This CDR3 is CASRPIGQATDTQYF. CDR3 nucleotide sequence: TGTGCCAGCAGACCCATAGGACAGGCCACAGATACGCAGTATTTT.

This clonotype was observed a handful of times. The CDR3 DNA is TGTGCCAGTAGGCTAGCCCGGACAGGTCGAGAATATCAGCCCCAGCATTTT. It codes for CASRLARTGREYQPQHF. V is TRBV19 and J is TRBJ1-5; TRBD1 matches at 7 bases. Germline CDR1 LNHDA, CDR2 SQIVND (reference sequence). The CDR3 consists of 17 residues. The V gene end was trimmed by 6 bases and the J gene end by 5 bases; junction bases not matched to a gene: 16.

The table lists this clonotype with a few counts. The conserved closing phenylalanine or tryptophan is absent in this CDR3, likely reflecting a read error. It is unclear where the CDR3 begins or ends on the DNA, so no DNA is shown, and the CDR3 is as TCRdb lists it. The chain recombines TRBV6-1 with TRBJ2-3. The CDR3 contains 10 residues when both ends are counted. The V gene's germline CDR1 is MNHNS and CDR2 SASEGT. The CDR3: CASSELVAAV.

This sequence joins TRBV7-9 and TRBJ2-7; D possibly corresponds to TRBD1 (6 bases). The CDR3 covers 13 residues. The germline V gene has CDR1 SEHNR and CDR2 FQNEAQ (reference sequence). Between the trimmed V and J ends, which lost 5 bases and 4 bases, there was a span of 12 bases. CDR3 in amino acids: CASSRTEDYEQYF. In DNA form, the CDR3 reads TGTGCCAGCAGCCGGACAGAAGATTACGAGCAGTACTTC.

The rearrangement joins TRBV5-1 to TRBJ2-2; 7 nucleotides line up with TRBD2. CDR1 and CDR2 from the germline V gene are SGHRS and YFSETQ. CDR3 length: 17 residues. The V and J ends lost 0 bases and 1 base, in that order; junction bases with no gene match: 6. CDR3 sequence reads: CASSLGSSGMNTGELFF. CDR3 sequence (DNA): TGCGCCAGCAGCTTGGGCTCTAGCGGTATGAACACCGGGGAGCTGTTTTTT.

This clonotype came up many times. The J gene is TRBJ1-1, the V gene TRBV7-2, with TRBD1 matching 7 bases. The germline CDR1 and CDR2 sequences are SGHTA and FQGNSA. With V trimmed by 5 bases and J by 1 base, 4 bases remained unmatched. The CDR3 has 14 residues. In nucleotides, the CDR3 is TGTGCCAGCAGCCTGGGACAGCGGAACACTGAAGCTTTCTTT. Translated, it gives CASSLGQRNTEAFF.

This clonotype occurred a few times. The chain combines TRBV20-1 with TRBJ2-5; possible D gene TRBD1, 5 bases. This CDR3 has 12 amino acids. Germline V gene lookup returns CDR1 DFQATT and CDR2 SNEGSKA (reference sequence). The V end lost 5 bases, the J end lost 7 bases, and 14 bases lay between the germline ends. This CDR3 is CSASRVDRTQYF. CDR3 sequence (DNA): TGCAGTGCTTCCAGGGTTGACAGGACCCAGTACTTC.

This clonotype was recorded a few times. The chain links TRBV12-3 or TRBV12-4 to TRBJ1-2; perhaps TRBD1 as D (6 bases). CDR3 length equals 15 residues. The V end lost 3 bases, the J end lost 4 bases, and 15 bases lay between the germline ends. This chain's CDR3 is CASSFSGRGGYGYTF. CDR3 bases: TGTGCCAGCAGTTTCAGTGGCAGGGGAGGCTATGGCTACACCTTC.

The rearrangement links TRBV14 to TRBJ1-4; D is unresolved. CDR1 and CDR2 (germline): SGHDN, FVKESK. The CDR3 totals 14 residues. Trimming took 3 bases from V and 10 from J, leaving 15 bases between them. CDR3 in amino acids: CASSHGPWEGKLFF. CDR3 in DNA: TGTGCCAGCAGCCACGGACCATGGGAAGGAAAACTGTTTTTT.

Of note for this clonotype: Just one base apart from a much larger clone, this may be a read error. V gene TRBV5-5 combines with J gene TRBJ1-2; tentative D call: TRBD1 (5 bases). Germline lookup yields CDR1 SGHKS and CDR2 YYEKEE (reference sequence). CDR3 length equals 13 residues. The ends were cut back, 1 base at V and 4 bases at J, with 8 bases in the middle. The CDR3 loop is CASSLPGIYGYTF. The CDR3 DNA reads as TGTGCCAGCAGCTTGCCAGGGATCTATGGCTACACCTTC.

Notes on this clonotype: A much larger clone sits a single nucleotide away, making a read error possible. The CDR3 region is CASSLLHLPPYEQHF. The CDR3 DNA reads TGTGCCAGCAGCTTACTCCACCTCCCCCCGTACGAGCAGCACTTC. The chain employs TRBV11-2 and TRBJ2-7, with D uncertain. The germline V gene has CDR1 SGHAT and CDR2 FQNNGV. The CDR3 is 15 residues long.

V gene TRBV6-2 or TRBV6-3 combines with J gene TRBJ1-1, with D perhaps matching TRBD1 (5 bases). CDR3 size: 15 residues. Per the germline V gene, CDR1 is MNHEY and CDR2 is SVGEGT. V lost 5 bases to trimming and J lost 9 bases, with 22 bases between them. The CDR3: CASSPLVRDPMKAFF. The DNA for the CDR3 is TGTGCCAGCAGTCCCCTTGTACGGGACCCCATGAAAGCTTTCTTT.

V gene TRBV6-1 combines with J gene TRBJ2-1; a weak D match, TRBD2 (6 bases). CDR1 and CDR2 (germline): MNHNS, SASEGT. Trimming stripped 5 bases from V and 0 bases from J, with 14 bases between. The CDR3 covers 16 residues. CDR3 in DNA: TGTGCCAGCAGTCGAATAGCGGTACCCTCCTACAATGAGCAGTTCTTC. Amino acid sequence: CASSRIAVPSYNEQFF.

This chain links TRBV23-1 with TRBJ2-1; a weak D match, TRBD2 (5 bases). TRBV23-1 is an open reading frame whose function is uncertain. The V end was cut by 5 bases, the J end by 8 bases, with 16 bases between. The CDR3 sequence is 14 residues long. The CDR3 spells CASSNDGRGHEQFF. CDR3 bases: TGCGCCAGCAGTAACGATGGTCGGGGTCATGAGCAGTTCTTC.

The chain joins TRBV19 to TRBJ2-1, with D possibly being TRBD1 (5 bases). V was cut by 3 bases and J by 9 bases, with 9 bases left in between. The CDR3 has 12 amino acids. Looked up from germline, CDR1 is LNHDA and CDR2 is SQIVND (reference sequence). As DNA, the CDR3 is TGTGCCAGTAGTATGAGAAGGGGTGAGCAGTTCTTC. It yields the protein CASSMRRGEQFF.

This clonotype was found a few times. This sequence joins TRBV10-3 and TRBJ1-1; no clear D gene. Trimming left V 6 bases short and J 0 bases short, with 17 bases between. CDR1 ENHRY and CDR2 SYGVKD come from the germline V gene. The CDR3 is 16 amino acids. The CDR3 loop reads CAISFGVFGMNTEAFF. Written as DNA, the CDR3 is TGTGCCATCAGCTTTGGGGTATTTGGGATGAACACTGAAGCTTTCTTT.

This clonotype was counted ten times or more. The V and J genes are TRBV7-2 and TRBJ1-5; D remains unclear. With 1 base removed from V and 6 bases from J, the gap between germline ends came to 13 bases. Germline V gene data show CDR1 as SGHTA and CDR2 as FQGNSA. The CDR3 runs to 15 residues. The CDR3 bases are TGTGCCAGCAGCTTAGGAGTAGGCGCCAGTCAGCCCCAGCATTTT. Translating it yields CASSLGVGASQPQHF.

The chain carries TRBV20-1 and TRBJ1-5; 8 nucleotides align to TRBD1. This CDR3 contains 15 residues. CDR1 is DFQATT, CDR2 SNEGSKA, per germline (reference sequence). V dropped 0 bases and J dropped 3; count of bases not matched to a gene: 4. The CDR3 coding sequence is TGCAGTGCTAGAGATCCAGGGGGCAACAATCAGCCCCAGCATTTT. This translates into CSARDPGGNNQPQHF.

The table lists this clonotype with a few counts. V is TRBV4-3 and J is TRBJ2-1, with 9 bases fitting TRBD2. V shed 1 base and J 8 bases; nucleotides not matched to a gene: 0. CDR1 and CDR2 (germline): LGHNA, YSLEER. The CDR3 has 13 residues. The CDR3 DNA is TGCGCCAGCAGCCAAGGACTAGCGGATGAGCAGTTCTTC. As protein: CASSQGLADEQFF.

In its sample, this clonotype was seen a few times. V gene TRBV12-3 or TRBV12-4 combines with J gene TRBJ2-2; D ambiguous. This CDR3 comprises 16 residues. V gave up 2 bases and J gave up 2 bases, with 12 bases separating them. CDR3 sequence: CASSLSSLGNTGELFF. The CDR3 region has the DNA TGTGCCAGCAGTTTATCTAGTCTGGGTAACACCGGGGAGCTGTTTTTT.

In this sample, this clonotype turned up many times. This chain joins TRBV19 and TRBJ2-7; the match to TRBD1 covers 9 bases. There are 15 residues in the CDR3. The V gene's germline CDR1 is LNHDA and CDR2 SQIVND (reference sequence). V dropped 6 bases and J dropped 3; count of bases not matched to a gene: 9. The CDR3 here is CASRFRTGDLYEQYF. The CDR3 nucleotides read TGTGCCAGTAGGTTCAGGACAGGGGATCTCTACGAGCAGTACTTC.

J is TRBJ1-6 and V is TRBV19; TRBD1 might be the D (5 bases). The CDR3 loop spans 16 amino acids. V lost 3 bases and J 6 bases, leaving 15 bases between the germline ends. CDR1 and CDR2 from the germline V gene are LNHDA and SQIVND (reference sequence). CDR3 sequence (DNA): TGTGCCAGTAGTATCATCACAGGCTCTTCTAATTCACCCCTCCACTTT. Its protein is CASSIITGSSNSPLHF.

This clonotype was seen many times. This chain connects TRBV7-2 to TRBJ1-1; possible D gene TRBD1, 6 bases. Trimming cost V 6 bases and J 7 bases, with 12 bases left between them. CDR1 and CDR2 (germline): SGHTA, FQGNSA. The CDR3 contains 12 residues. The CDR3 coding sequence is TGTGCCAGCAGTAAGGGGGGCGGTGAAGCTTTCTTT. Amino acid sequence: CASSKGGGEAFF.

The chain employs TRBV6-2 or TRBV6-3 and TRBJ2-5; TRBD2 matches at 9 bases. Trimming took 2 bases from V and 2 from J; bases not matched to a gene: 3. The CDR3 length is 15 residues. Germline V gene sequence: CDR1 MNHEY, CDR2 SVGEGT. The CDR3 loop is CASSYGAGGQETQYF. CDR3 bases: TGTGCCAGCAGTTACGGGGCGGGGGGGCAAGAGACCCAGTACTTC.

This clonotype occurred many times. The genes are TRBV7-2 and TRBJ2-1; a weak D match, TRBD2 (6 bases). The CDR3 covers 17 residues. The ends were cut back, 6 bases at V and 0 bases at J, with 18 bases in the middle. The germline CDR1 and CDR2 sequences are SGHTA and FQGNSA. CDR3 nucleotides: TGTGCCAGCAGAGATCTCAGCGGACTAAGCTCCTACAATGAGCAGTTCTTC. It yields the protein CASRDLSGLSSYNEQFF.

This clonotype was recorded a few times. CDR3 nucleotides: TGTGCCATCAGTGAGGGGGGAAACACTGAAGCTTTCTTT. Translating it yields CAISEGGNTEAFF. The rearrangement uses TRBV10-3 and TRBJ1-1, with D maybe TRBD1 (5 bases). The germline CDR1 and CDR2 sequences are ENHRY and SYGVKD. The CDR3 loop spans 13 amino acids. V lost 2 bases to trimming and J lost 2 bases, with 6 bases between them.